The 3 T cell receptor beta chains below were found in one sample sequenced in a study of beta chain features in type 1 diabetes. The investigators reverse transcribed all of the isolated RNA, so they sequenced expressed TCRB transcripts. Clones were sequenced by immunoSEQ multiplex PCR, and TCRdb holds only the in-frame ones, with some missing. The table includes approximately 140,000 clones, 6.9% detected once. The sequencing input was central memory CD4+ T cells from blood. Receptor source: a woman aged 25 to 39 in good health.

V is TRBV4-2 and J is TRBJ2-5, with TRBD2 identical over 10 bases. The V gene end was trimmed by 4 bases and the J gene end by 5 bases; junction bases not matched to a gene: 16. Germline V gene lookup returns CDR1 LGHNA and CDR2 YNFKEQ. The CDR3 has 18 residues. The CDR3 sequence is CASSRGLAGEPMGETQYF. CDR3 bases: TGTGCCAGCAGCCGCGGGCTAGCGGGAGAGCCCATGGGGGAGACCCAGTACTTC.

J is TRBJ2-5 and V is TRBV28, with D tentatively TRBD2 (5 bases). The CDR3 is 11 amino acids. Trimming left V 7 bases short and J 7 bases short, with 10 bases between. CDR1 MDHEN and CDR2 SYDVKM come from the germline V gene. The CDR3 coding sequence is TGTGCCAGCAACGATCGGGGGACCCAGTACTTC. Translation gives CASNDRGTQYF.

J is TRBJ2-7 and V is TRBV11-2; 7 bases are shared with TRBD2. J lost 6 bases, V lost 3 bases, and 8 bases had no gene match. The CDR3 totals 14 residues. Germline CDR1 is SGHAT and CDR2 is FQNNGV. The DNA for the CDR3 is TGTGCCAGCAGCTTTAAAACTCGGACTAGCGAGCAGTACTTC. It translates to CASSFKTRTSEQYF.